The present T cell receptor beta chain was sequenced within a study of OX40 agonist ivuxolimab in advanced cancers. Patients were ineligible given autoimmune disease history or systemic immunosuppression. This CDR3 region has 14 residues. V was shortened by 3 bases and J by 9 bases, with 15 bases between the two germline ends. The germline V gene has CDR1 KGHSH and CDR2 LQKENI. The method was immunoSEQ multiplex PCR; TCRdb's version includes in-frame clones alone and lacks a portion of them. The sample lists about 79,000 clones, 88% occurring once. This receptor was obtained from an adult with an advanced solid tumor such as melanoma, head and neck, liver or kidney cancer. The sequencing used CD4+ or CD8+ T cells sorted from blood, collected in a trial of the OX40 agonist ivuxolimab. The rearrangement links TRBV18 to TRBJ2-1; possibly TRBD2 for D (5 bases). In DNA form, the CDR3 reads TGTGCCAGCTCACCCCTCCCGGGGTTGAGTGAGCAGTTCTTC. Its protein product is CASSPLPGLSEQFF.